This passage covers 16 T cell receptor beta chains from one sample sequenced in a study of blood T cell repertoires in COVID-19. Assay used: immunoSEQ multiplex PCR; TCRdb lists only in-frame clones, some missing. This table has some 150,000 clones, roughly 87% appearing once. Material: peripheral blood. Source of these receptors: a human donor in a cohort sampled during active COVID-19.

This chain joins TRBV7-9 and TRBJ2-2, with 9 bases that match TRBD1. This CDR3 has 17 residues. Germline V CDR1 and CDR2: SEHNR, FQNEAQ (reference sequence). The V and J ends lost 5 bases and 2 bases, in that order; junction bases with no gene match: 9. CDR3 in amino acids: CASSGKGTGTNTGELFF. In DNA form, the CDR3 reads TGTGCCAGCAGCGGCAAAGGGACAGGGACAAACACCGGGGAGCTGTTTTTT.

This clone came up once. V gene TRBV14 combines with J gene TRBJ2-1, with D tentatively TRBD2 (5 bases). Between the trimmed V and J ends, which lost 5 bases and 2 bases, there was a span of 10 bases. The CDR3 contains 14 residues. The V gene's germline CDR1 is SGHDN and CDR2 FVKESK. CDR3 amino acids: CASSGLEAYNEQFF. CDR3 in DNA: TGTGCCAGCAGCGGATTGGAGGCCTACAATGAGCAGTTCTTC.

The CDR3 here is CAISESIGTGTYEQYF. DNA for the CDR3: TGTGCCATCAGTGAGTCCATCGGGACAGGGACCTACGAGCAGTACTTC. The chain couples TRBV10-3 to TRBJ2-7; 9 nucleotides align to TRBD1. V lost 0 bases, J lost 2 bases, and 5 bases stayed unmatched. The CDR3 runs to 16 residues. The germline V gene encodes CDR1 ENHRY and CDR2 SYGVKD.

The chain combines TRBV5-1 with TRBJ1-1; TRBD1 is a possible D gene (6 bases). The CDR3 covers 14 residues. V was trimmed by 3 bases and J by 7 bases, leaving 16 bases between them. The germline V gene has CDR1 SGHRS and CDR2 YFSETQ. The DNA of the CDR3 is TGCGCCAGCAGCTACCGGACAGAGCTTAATGAAGCTTTCTTT. Translated, it gives CASSYRTELNEAFF.

This rearrangement joins TRBV5-1 to TRBJ2-7, with D perhaps matching TRBD1 (5 bases). Germline V gene lookup returns CDR1 SGHRS and CDR2 YFSETQ. The length of the CDR3 is 14 residues. V shed 2 bases and J shed 2 bases, with 11 bases lying between them. DNA for the CDR3: TGCGCCAGCAGCTTCCCGACAGACACCTACGAGCAGTACTTC. Encoded protein: CASSFPTDTYEQYF.

This clone was recorded a few times. V usage is TRBV3-1 (or the pseudogene TRBV3-2) and J usage is TRBJ2-7; no clear D gene. CDR3 length: 13 residues. The germline CDR1 and CDR2 sequences are LGHDT and YNNKEL (reference sequence). V lost 1 base and J 2 bases, leaving 6 bases between the germline ends. The CDR3 nucleotides are TGTGCCAGCAGCCAAGGTTATCCCTACGAGCAGTACTTC. Translation: CASSQGYPYEQYF.

This clone was recorded once. CDR3 loop: CASSVGGQGVEKLFF. The CDR3 coding sequence is TGTGCCAGCAGCGTAGGGGGGCAGGGAGTAGAAAAACTGTTTTTT. The chain recombines TRBV9 with TRBJ1-4; D perhaps matches TRBD1 (6 bases). The germline V gene has CDR1 SGDLS and CDR2 YYNGEE. The V gene lost 0 bases and the J gene lost 8 bases, with 14 bases spanning the gap. CDR3 length: 15 residues.

The genes are TRBV7-3 and TRBJ1-1; D is unresolved. CDR1 and CDR2 from the germline V gene are SGHTA and FQGTGA. This CDR3 is 14 amino acids long. V lost 2 bases and J lost 2, with 9 bases in between. CDR3 loop: CASSLGHGNTEAFF. CDR3 bases: TGTGCCAGCAGCTTAGGTCACGGTAACACTGAAGCTTTCTTT.

CDR3 region: CASSPGGSYEQYF. DNA of the CDR3: TGTGCCAGCAGCCCGGGGGGATCCTACGAGCAGTACTTC. The gene calls are TRBV6-2 or TRBV6-3 and TRBJ2-7; 7 bases are shared with TRBD2. The length of the CDR3 is 13 residues. Germline loops: CDR1 MNHEY, CDR2 SVGEGT. Unmatched junction bases numbered 3, after V lost 6 bases and J lost 1 base.

The chain couples TRBV11-1 to TRBJ2-2; D uncertain. This CDR3 is 16 amino acids long. CDR1 is SGHAT and CDR2 is FQDESV in the germline V gene (reference sequence). V was shortened by 2 bases and J by 0 bases, with 10 bases between the two germline ends. CDR3 nucleotides: TGTGCCAGCAGCTTATCCCGGTCTGCGAACACCGGGGAGCTGTTTTTT. Protein: CASSLSRSANTGELFF.

This clone was seen once. The CDR3: CASSLVAGGRYNEQFF. The CDR3 DNA reads TGCGCCAGCAGCTTGGTGGCGGGGGGGCGTTACAATGAGCAGTTCTTC. The chain recombines TRBV5-1 with TRBJ2-1; 9 bases fit TRBD2. The junction had 5 bases not matched to a gene; V was cut back by 0 bases and J by 4 bases. CDR3 length: 16 residues. Germline assignment: CDR1 SGHRS and CDR2 YFSETQ.

The chain is built from TRBV5-1 and TRBJ1-3; the match to TRBD1 covers 11 bases. V shed 3 bases, J shed 0 bases, and the junction held 2 bases outside the gene matches. Germline V CDR1 and CDR2: SGHRS, YFSETQ. The CDR3 contains 16 residues. CDR3 in amino acids: CASSSGQGGSGNTIYF. The CDR3 region has the DNA TGCGCCAGCAGCTCGGGACAGGGGGGCTCTGGAAACACCATATATTTT.

The V call is TRBV4-3, the J call TRBJ2-1; 9 bases map to TRBD1. This CDR3 is built from 16 residues. The ends lost 1 base at V and 4 bases at J; junction bases unmatched: 5. The germline gives CDR1 LGHNA, CDR2 YSLEER. CDR3 amino acids: CASSQGQTGGYNEQFF. For the CDR3, the DNA is TGCGCCAGCAGCCAAGGACAGACAGGGGGGTACAATGAGCAGTTCTTC.

The rearrangement links TRBV4-3 to TRBJ2-3, with 9 bases matching TRBD1. This CDR3 region has 16 residues. Germline CDR1 is LGHNA and CDR2 is YSLEER. The V segment lost 4 bases and the J segment 2 bases; nucleotides outside the gene matches: 7. The CDR3 DNA is TGCGCCAGCAGCCCTGGGACAGGGTTTGACACAGATACGCAGTATTTT. The encoded protein is CASSPGTGFDTDTQYF.

V gene TRBV2 combines with J gene TRBJ2-3, with TRBD2 matching 9 bases. J was trimmed by 10 bases and V by 6 bases; bases with no gene match: 11. Germline V lookup: CDR1 SNHLY, CDR2 FYNNEI. The CDR3 loop spans 14 amino acids. This CDR3 is CASSSRTSDVPQYF. The CDR3, as DNA: TGTGCCAGCAGCTCCAGGACTAGCGATGTTCCGCAGTATTTT.

In the case of this clone: This same CDR3 is encoded by further DNA sequences in the sample. The rearrangement joins TRBV12-3 or TRBV12-4 to TRBJ2-7; D not certain. CDR3 length equals 13 residues. V was shortened by 7 bases and J by 0 bases, with 10 bases between the two germline ends. CDR3 sequence reads: CASTTSSSYEQYF. CDR3 coding DNA: TGTGCCAGCACCACGTCGAGCTCCTACGAGCAGTACTTC.